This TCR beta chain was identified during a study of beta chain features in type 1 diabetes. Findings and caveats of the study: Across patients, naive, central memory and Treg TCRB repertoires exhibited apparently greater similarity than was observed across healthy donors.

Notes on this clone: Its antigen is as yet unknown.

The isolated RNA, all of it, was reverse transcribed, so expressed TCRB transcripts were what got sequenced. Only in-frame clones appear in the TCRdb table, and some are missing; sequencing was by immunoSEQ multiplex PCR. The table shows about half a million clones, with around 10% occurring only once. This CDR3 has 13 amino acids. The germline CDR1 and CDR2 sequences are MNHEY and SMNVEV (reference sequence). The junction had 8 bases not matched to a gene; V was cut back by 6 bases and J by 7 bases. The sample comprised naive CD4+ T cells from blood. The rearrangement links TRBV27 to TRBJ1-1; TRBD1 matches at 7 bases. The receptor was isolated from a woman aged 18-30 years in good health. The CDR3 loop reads CASSDDRAREAFF. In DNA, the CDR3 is TGTGCCAGCAGCGACGACAGGGCCCGTGAAGCTTTCTTT.